A selection of T cell receptor beta chains follows, all from one sample in a study of control samples from healthy donors and cancer patients. Some clones are missing from TCRdb's copy, which holds only in-frame ones; the method was immunoSEQ multiplex PCR. The table records about 120,000 clones, roughly 87% of them present only once. Sequencing was done on a sample of blood. These receptors all come from a man between 18 and 35 years old in good health. Both conserved end residues are part of each CDR3. Each record gives: CDR3 protein, CDR3 DNA, clone size, CDR3 length, V gene, J gene, D gene. The D gene is left open where the match is weak. Rows may omit the clone size; those that give it use once, few, many or a size class.

CASSHAAGLTETQYF	TGTGCCAGCAGCCACGCCGCGGGCTTAACTGAGACCCAGTACTTC	NA	15	TRBV14	TRBJ2-5	NA
CASSIPAPDTQYF	TGTGCCAGCAGTATCCCGGCCCCAGATACGCAGTATTTT	NA	13	TRBV7-2	TRBJ2-3	NA
CASSEDSSSGNTIYF	TGTGCCAGCAGCGAGGACAGTAGCTCTGGAAACACCATATATTTT	NA	15	TRBV9	TRBJ1-3	NA
CASSDRRQTGSYGYTF	TGCGCCAGCAGCGACCGGCGTCAGACAGGGAGCTATGGCTACACCTTC	NA	16	TRBV5-1	TRBJ1-2	TRBD1
CASSYEQGRVYEQYF	TGTGCCAGCAGTTACGAACAGGGCAGGGTCTACGAGCAGTACTTC	NA	15	TRBV6-5	TRBJ2-7	NA
CASRQGRRDTGELFF	TGTGCCAGCAGACAGGGGCGTCGGGACACCGGGGAGCTGTTTTTT	few	15	TRBV6-6	TRBJ2-2	TRBD1
CASSPGVFYNEQFF	TGTGCCAGCTCACCGGGGGTTTTCTACAATGAGCAGTTCTTC	NA	14	TRBV18	TRBJ2-1	NA
CASSFSGRGVVGEQFF	TGTGCCAGCAGCTTCAGCGGGAGGGGAGTTGTCGGTGAGCAGTTCTTC	NA	16	TRBV11-3	TRBJ2-1	TRBD2
CASRVLENSPLHF	TGTGCCAGCAGAGTTCTGGAGAATTCACCCCTCCACTTT	NA	13	TRBV12-3/TRBV12-4	TRBJ1-6	NA
CASRRLGQETQYF	TGTGCCAGCAGGAGGCTGGGGCAAGAGACCCAGTACTTC	NA	13	TRBV27	TRBJ2-5	NA
CASSEALLGWQSRDGYTF	TGTGCCAGCAGTGAAGCGCTTCTTGGCTGGCAGAGCAGAGATGGCTACACCTTC	NA	18	TRBV2	TRBJ1-2	NA
CATSRAGQPSYEQYF	TGTGCCACCAGCAGAGCCGGACAGCCCTCCTACGAGCAGTACTTC	NA	15	TRBV15	TRBJ2-7	NA
CASRIGTRTPYEQYF	TGTGCCAGCAGGATCGGGACTCGTACGCCCTACGAGCAGTACTTC	NA	15	TRBV6-5	TRBJ2-7	NA
CASRKNGGDRVNTGELFF	TGTGCCAGCAGGAAAAACGGTGGGGACAGGGTGAACACCGGGGAGCTGTTTTTT	NA	18	TRBV7-9	TRBJ2-2	TRBD1
CASSQDRTGGYTF	TGTGCCAGCAGCCAAGATCGGACCGGAGGCTACACCTTC	NA	13	TRBV3-1/TRBV3-2	TRBJ1-2	NA
CASSVEASHEKLFF	TGTGCCAGCAGCGTAGAAGCGTCCCATGAAAAACTGTTTTTT	NA	14	TRBV9	TRBJ1-4	NA
CASSLVSGANVLTF	TGTGCCAGCAGCTTAGTTTCCGGGGCCAACGTCCTGACTTTC	NA	14	TRBV11-2	TRBJ2-6	NA
CASSQGLVGGDTQYF	TGTGCCAGCAGCCAAGGGCTAGTGGGAGGAGATACGCAGTATTTT	NA	15	TRBV4-2	TRBJ2-3	NA
CASSSLAGGNEQFF	TGTGCCAGCAGCTCCCTAGCGGGAGGAAATGAGCAGTTCTTC	NA	14	TRBV11-3	TRBJ2-1	TRBD2
CASSQDTQGKYGYTF	TGCGCCAGCAGCCAAGATACCCAGGGGAAATATGGCTACACCTTC	NA	15	TRBV4-3	TRBJ1-2	NA
CSVEAGTGISGYTF	TGCAGCGTTGAAGCCGGGACAGGGATTTCTGGCTACACCTTC	once	14	TRBV29-1	TRBJ1-2	TRBD1
CASSYSGQGDQPQHF	TGTGCCAGCAGTTACTCGGGACAGGGGGATCAGCCCCAGCATTTT	NA	15	TRBV6-5	TRBJ1-5	TRBD1
CASSVVSAAGGGTQYF	TGTGCCAGCAGCGTAGTATCGGCTGCGGGAGGGGGGACGCAGTATTTT	NA	16	TRBV6-2/TRBV6-3	TRBJ2-3	TRBD2
CASRQGVYGYTF	TGTGCCAGCAGACAGGGGGTATACGGCTACACCTTC	NA	12	TRBV25-1	TRBJ1-2	TRBD1
CASSSGQGKEQYF	TGTGCCAGTAGTTCCGGACAGGGAAAGGAGCAGTACTTC	once	13	TRBV19	TRBJ2-7	TRBD1
CAGGGGTDTQYF	TGTGCCGGGGGTGGCGGCACAGATACGCAGTATTTT	few	12	TRBV30	TRBJ2-3	NA
CASNVGQEGTIYF	TGTGCCAGTAATGTGGGGCAGGAAGGAACCATATATTTT	NA	13	TRBV19	TRBJ1-3	NA
CASSRGLAGGVADTQYF	TGTGCCAGCAGTCGGGGACTAGCGGGAGGGGTAGCAGATACGCAGTATTTT	NA	17	TRBV6-6	TRBJ2-3	TRBD2
CASSQEKQGYNSPLHF	TGTGCCAGCAGCCAAGAAAAACAGGGCTATAATTCACCCCTCCACTTT	NA	16	TRBV3-1/TRBV3-2	TRBJ1-6	NA
CASSIVFGTSGSYEQYF	TGTGCCAGTAGTATAGTGTTTGGGACTAGCGGTTCCTACGAGCAGTACTTC	NA	17	TRBV19	TRBJ2-7	TRBD2
CASSQDGQGASFQETQYF	TGTGCCAGCAGCCAAGATGGGCAGGGGGCCTCATTTCAAGAGACCCAGTACTTC	NA	18	TRBV3-1/TRBV3-2	TRBJ2-5	TRBD1
CASNRDYNEQFF	TGCGCCAGCAACCGGGACTACAATGAGCAGTTCTTC	NA	12	TRBV5-1	TRBJ2-1	NA
CASSAQTETQYF	TGTGCCAGCAGCGCGCAGACAGAGACCCAGTACTTC	NA	12	TRBV9	TRBJ2-5	NA
CASSEIMFLGLGIKETQYF	TGTGCCAGCAGTGAAATCATGTTTCTAGGACTAGGGATTAAAGAGACCCAGTACTTC	NA	19	TRBV2	TRBJ2-5	TRBD2
CASSQERWQGGNTIYF	TGCGCCAGCAGCCAAGAAAGGTGGCAGGGTGGAAACACCATATATTTT	NA	16	TRBV4-1	TRBJ1-3	NA
CASSFRRTDTQYF	TGTGCCAGCAGCTTCCGCCGCACAGATACGCAGTATTTT	NA	13	TRBV7-3	TRBJ2-3	NA
CASSALGGNTIYF	TGTGCCAGCAGCGCGTTGGGTGGAAACACCATATATTTT	NA	13	TRBV28	TRBJ1-3	NA
CATLGTEAFF	TGTGCCACCCTAGGGACTGAAGCTTTCTTT	few	10	TRBV10-3	TRBJ1-1	NA
CASSPDQGAEAFF	TGTGCCAGCAGCCCAGACCAGGGAGCTGAAGCTTTCTTT	NA	13	TRBV9	TRBJ1-1	NA
CASSLGSGRPEETQYF	TGCGCCAGCAGCTTAGGAAGCGGGAGGCCCGAAGAGACCCAGTACTTC	once	16	TRBV5-1	TRBJ2-5	TRBD2
CASRVQGANRSPLHF	TGTGCCAGCAGAGTACAGGGGGCTAATAGGTCACCCCTCCACTTT	NA	15	TRBV6-5	TRBJ1-6	TRBD1
CASSPRQAPAKNIQYF	TGTGCCAGCAGCCCTCGACAGGCCCCAGCCAAAAACATTCAGTACTTC	NA	16	TRBV16	TRBJ2-4	NA
CASSPILLAFGTDTQYF	TGTGCCAGCAGCCCTATATTGCTAGCGTTTGGCACAGATACGCAGTATTTT	NA	17	TRBV11-2	TRBJ2-3	NA
CASNYRAGVKYF	TGTGCCTCTAACTATCGAGCGGGAGTTAAGTACTTC	NA	12	TRBV19	TRBJ2-7	TRBD2
CASSLGQGAHQPQHF	TGTGCCAGCAGCTTAGGACAGGGGGCCCATCAGCCCCAGCATTTT	NA	15	TRBV11-2	TRBJ1-5	TRBD1
CASSSGQGAETQYF	TGCGCCAGCAGCTCGGGACAGGGGGCTGAGACCCAGTACTTC	once	14	TRBV5-1	TRBJ2-5	TRBD1
CASSPGRASYEQYF	TGTGCCAGCAGTCCGGGGAGGGCCAGCTACGAGCAGTACTTC	NA	14	TRBV27	TRBJ2-7	TRBD2
CASNTLGDTQYF	TGTGCCAGCAACACCCTCGGGGATACGCAGTATTTT	NA	12	TRBV5-4	TRBJ2-3	NA
CASSLGPTGGREQYF	TGTGCCAGCAGCTTAGGACCTACTGGGGGGAGGGAGCAGTACTTC	NA	15	TRBV7-2	TRBJ2-7	NA
CASSERAGTASYNEQFF	TGTGCCAGCAGCGAGCGGGCCGGGACTGCCTCCTACAATGAGCAGTTCTTC	NA	17	TRBV7-2	TRBJ2-1	NA
CAWLPVGYSGNTIYF	TGTGCCTGGCTGCCTGTGGGCTACTCTGGAAACACCATATATTTT	NA	15	TRBV30	TRBJ1-3	NA